The rows below give T cell receptor beta chains drawn from one sample of a study of T cell responses to AZD1222 COVID-19 vaccine. Generated by immunoSEQ multiplex PCR, the TCRdb table keeps only in-frame clones and is missing some. The data contain under 150,000 clones, roughly 90% of them singletons. This sample comprised peripheral blood, obtained 28 days after the second AZD1222 dose. The receptors here all came from an adult who received the AZD1222 COVID-19 vaccine. Both conserved end residues are part of each CDR3. The D gene is left open where the match is weak. For some rows the clone size is stated as once, few or many, or as a class when expanded; others skip it.

cdr3_nt cdr3_aa clone_size j_call d_call v_call
TGTGCCATACATACAGGTTTAGACAATCAGCCCCAGCATTTT CAIHTGLDNQPQHF - TRBJ1-5 - TRBV10-3
TGTGCCAGAAGACTCAACAGGGGGACTGAAGCTTTCTTT CARRLNRGTEAFF - TRBJ1-1 - TRBV7-5
TGTGCCAGCAGGCCCAAGCAGCCCCAGCATTTT CASRPKQPQHF - TRBJ1-5 - TRBV2
TGTGCCACCAGCAGGGGGACAGGGGGTGTGCATAATACGCAGTATTTT CATSRGTGGVHNTQYF - TRBJ2-3 TRBD1 TRBV15
TGTGCCAGCAGTTCGCAGGGGGCGGGCACAGATACGCAGTATTTT CASSSQGAGTDTQYF - TRBJ2-3 TRBD1 TRBV6-5
TGTGCCAGCAGCTTAGTTTCAGGGGACACTGAAGCTTTCTTT CASSLVSGDTEAFF - TRBJ1-1 - TRBV7-2
TGCGCCAGCAGTGACCAAGGGACTAGCCGGAGCTCCTACGAGCAGTACTTC CASSDQGTSRSSYEQYF - TRBJ2-7 TRBD2 TRBV10-2
TGTGCCAGCAGCTTAGGGCTAGCTGGTAATACGCAGTATTTT CASSLGLAGNTQYF - TRBJ2-3 - TRBV7-2
TGTGCCAGCAGCAAGACCGGGACAGGAAATAGCAATCAGCCCCAGCATTTT CASSKTGTGNSNQPQHF - TRBJ1-5 TRBD1 TRBV7-9
TGCGCCAGCAGCGCCGCCGTCGGGACTAGCGGGAGCCGGTACGAGCAGTACTTC CASSAAVGTSGSRYEQYF - TRBJ2-7 TRBD2 TRBV5-1
TGTGCCAGTAGTATGGGCCCGTCCCCGAACACTGAAGCTTTCTTT CASSMGPSPNTEAFF - TRBJ1-1 - TRBV19
TGCGCCAGCAGCCAAGATCCAACAGGTGACGGGGAGCTGTTTTTT CASSQDPTGDGELFF few TRBJ2-2 - TRBV4-3
TGTGCCAGCATATGGGGGCCGATTTACAATGAGCAGTTCTTC CASIWGPIYNEQFF - TRBJ2-1 - TRBV6-5
TGTGCCTGGAGGGGGAAGACAGGGGATGGGCTTCAGCCCCAGCATTTT CAWRGKTGDGLQPQHF - TRBJ1-5 TRBD1 TRBV30
TGTGCCAGTACCTTTGGGCCTAATGAGCAGTTCTTC CASTFGPNEQFF - TRBJ2-1 - TRBV19
TGTGCCAGCTCACCAAGCCTACAAGGGACCCAGTACTTC CASSPSLQGTQYF - TRBJ2-5 - TRBV18
TGTGCCAGCAGTTTAGGACTGAATAGCAATCAGCCCCAGCATTTT CASSLGLNSNQPQHF - TRBJ1-5 - TRBV27
TGTGCCAGCAGATGGACTAGCGGGGCTAGCTCCTACAATGAGCAGTTCTTC CASRWTSGASSYNEQFF - TRBJ2-1 TRBD2 TRBV11-2
TGTGCCATCGGGGGGGTCAGGAACTATGGCTACACCTTC CAIGGVRNYGYTF - TRBJ1-2 - TRBV10-3
TGTGCCAGCAGCAAGCCCTGCGGGGGCCCTGGGACCGGGGAGCTGTTTTTT CASSKPCGGPGTGELFF - TRBJ2-2 - TRBV21-1
TGTGCCAGCTCCCTCGACCGGGGAGGGGGCGATGGCTACACCTTC CASSLDRGGGDGYTF - TRBJ1-2 TRBD1 TRBV18
TGCGCCAGCAGCTTGGCGCGGTTAGAGAACACTGAAGCTTTCTTT CASSLARLENTEAFF - TRBJ1-1 - TRBV5-1
TGTGCCAGCAGTTACACTAGCGCGTGGGAGACCCAGTACTTC CASSYTSAWETQYF once TRBJ2-5 TRBD2 TRBV6-2/TRBV6-3
TGTGCCAGCAGCTTCGGCGGGGGCATTAATGAAAAACTGTTTTTT CASSFGGGINEKLFF - TRBJ1-4 - TRBV7-2
TGTGCCAGCAGAAGGACAGGGCTAGCTCCCCTCCACTTT CASRRTGLAPLHF - TRBJ1-6 TRBD1 TRBV28
TGTGCCAGCAGTACGGACGGGAACACTGAAGCTTTCTTT CASSTDGNTEAFF once TRBJ1-1 - TRBV2
TGCGCCAGCAGCTTGGCCTGGGGCGAAGGGAACACCGGGGAGCTGTTTTTT CASSLAWGEGNTGELFF - TRBJ2-2 - TRBV5-1
TGTGCCAGCAGCTTGACGTCGGTCGTGAATGAAAAACTGTTTTTT CASSLTSVVNEKLFF - TRBJ1-4 - TRBV5-5
TGTGCCAGCAGTTACCCCTTGGCGGATACGCAGTATTTT CASSYPLADTQYF - TRBJ2-3 - TRBV6-2/TRBV6-3
TGCGCCAGCAGCTTGGCGCCTAGCGGGGGCTACAATGAGCAGTTCTTC CASSLAPSGGYNEQFF - TRBJ2-1 TRBD2 TRBV5-1
TGTGCCAGCAGGAAACAGCGGGGACAGAACACCGGGGAGCTGTTTTTT CASRKQRGQNTGELFF - TRBJ2-2 - TRBV9
TGTGCCAGCAGCTTAGGGGTAGCGGGGGGTTCGAACACCGGGGAGCTGTTTTTT CASSLGVAGGSNTGELFF - TRBJ2-2 TRBD2 TRBV7-6
TGTGCCAGCAGCGGAACGGCTGCAACTAATGAAAAACTGTTTTTT CASSGTAATNEKLFF once TRBJ1-4 - TRBV9
TGTGCCAGCAGCCAAGAAAGCGTTCTGGCCATTGACGTCGCCTACGAGCAGTACTTC CASSQESVLAIDVAYEQYF - TRBJ2-7 - TRBV14
TGTGCCAGCAGCCATAGGGGACAGAATCAGCCCCAGCATTTT CASSHRGQNQPQHF - TRBJ1-5 TRBD1 TRBV6-5
TGTGCCAGCAGCTTGACAAGGATACAATACAATGAGCAGTTCTTC CASSLTRIQYNEQFF - TRBJ2-1 - TRBV5-6
TGTGCCAGCGGGGGACAGGGACCGAACACTGAAGCTTTCTTT CASGGQGPNTEAFF - TRBJ1-1 TRBD1 TRBV2
TGTGCCAGCAGCTCTGGACAGCGATTGAACACTGAAGCTTTCTTT CASSSGQRLNTEAFF - TRBJ1-1 - TRBV7-9
TGTGCCAGCAGCCAAGGTCTTGAAGTGGGTGGCTACACCTTC CASSQGLEVGGYTF - TRBJ1-2 - TRBV14
TGTGCCAGCAGCTTGGCCGGCACAGATACGCAGTATTTT CASSLAGTDTQYF - TRBJ2-3 - TRBV5-4